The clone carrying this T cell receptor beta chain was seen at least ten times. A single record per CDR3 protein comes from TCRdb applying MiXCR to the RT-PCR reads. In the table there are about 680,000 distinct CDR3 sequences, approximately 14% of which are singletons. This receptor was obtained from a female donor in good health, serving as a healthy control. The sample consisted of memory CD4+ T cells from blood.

CDR3 residues: CASSSYGSRTYNEQFF. The CDR3 coding sequence is TGTGCCAGCAGCTCCTACGGGAGTAGGACCTACAATGAGCAGTTCTTC. This sequence joins TRBV5-6 and TRBJ2-1; possibly TRBD2 for D (6 bases). Trimming shortened V by 3 bases and J by 2 bases, and 15 bases separated the two germline ends. In germline, CDR1 is SGHDT, CDR2 YYEEEE. CDR3 length: 16 amino acids.